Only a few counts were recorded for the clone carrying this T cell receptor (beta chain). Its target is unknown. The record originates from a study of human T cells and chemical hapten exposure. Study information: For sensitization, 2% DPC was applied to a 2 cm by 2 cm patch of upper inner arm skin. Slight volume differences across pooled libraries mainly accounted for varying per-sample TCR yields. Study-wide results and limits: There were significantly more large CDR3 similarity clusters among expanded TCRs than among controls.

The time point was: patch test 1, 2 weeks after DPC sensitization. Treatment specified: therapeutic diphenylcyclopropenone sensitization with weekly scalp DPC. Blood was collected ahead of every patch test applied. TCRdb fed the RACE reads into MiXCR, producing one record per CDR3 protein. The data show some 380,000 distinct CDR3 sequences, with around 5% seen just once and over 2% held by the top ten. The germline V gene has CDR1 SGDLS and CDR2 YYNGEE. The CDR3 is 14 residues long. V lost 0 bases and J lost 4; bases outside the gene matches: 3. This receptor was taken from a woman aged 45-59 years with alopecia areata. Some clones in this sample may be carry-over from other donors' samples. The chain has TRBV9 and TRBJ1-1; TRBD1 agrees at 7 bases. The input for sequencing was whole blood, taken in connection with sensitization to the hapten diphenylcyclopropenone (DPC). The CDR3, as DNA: TGTGCCAGCAGCGTAGGGGGACAGTTCACTGAAGCTTTCTTT. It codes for CASSVGGQFTEAFF.